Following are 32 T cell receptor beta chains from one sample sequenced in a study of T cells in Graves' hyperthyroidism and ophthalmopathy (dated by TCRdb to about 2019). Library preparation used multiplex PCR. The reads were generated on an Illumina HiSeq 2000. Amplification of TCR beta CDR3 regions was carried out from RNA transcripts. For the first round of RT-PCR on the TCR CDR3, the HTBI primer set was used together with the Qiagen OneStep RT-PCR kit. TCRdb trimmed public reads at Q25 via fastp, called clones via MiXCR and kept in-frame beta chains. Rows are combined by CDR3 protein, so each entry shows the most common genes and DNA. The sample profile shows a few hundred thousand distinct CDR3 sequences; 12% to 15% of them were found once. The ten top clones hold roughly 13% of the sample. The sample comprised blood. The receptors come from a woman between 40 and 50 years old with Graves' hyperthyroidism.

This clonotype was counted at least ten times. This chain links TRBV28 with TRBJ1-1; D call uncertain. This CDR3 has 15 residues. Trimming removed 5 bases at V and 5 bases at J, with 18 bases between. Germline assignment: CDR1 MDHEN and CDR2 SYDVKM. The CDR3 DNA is TGTGCCAGCAGTCCTGGGTCCTCCCGGCGGACTGAAGCTTTCTTT. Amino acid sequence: CASSPGSSRRTEAFF.

CDR3 DNA: TGCGCCAGCAGCCCCCAAGGTGGAGGGGTTGAAACTGAAGCTTTCTTT. It is translated as CASSPQGGGVETEAFF. The V call is TRBV5-1, the J call TRBJ1-1; possibly TRBD1 for D (5 bases). CDR1 and CDR2 (germline): SGHRS, YFSETQ. With 4 bases removed from V and 5 bases from J, the gap between germline ends came to 21 bases. This CDR3 has 16 amino acids.

The CDR3 coding sequence is TGTGCCTGGAGTTTGGGATTTGGCCCAACTAATGAAAAACTGTTTTTT. The encoded protein is CAWSLGFGPTNEKLFF. The chain links TRBV30 to TRBJ1-4; D gene uncertain. Trimming took 2 bases from V and 0 from J, leaving 13 bases between them. The length of the CDR3 is 16 residues. Germline CDR1 reads GTSNPN; CDR2 reads SVGIG (reference sequence).

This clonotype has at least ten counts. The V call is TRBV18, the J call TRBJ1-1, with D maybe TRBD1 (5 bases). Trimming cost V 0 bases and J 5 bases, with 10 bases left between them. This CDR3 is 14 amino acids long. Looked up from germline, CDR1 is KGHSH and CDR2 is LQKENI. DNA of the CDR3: TGTGCCAGCTCACCACCTTATGACAGAACTGAAGCTTTCTTT. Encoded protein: CASSPPYDRTEAFF.

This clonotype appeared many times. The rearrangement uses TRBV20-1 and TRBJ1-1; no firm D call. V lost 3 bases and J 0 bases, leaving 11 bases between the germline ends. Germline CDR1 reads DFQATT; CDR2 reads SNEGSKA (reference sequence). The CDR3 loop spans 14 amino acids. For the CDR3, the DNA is TGCAGTGCTAGGGAGGGTGGGATGAACACTGAAGCTTTCTTT. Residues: CSAREGGMNTEAFF.

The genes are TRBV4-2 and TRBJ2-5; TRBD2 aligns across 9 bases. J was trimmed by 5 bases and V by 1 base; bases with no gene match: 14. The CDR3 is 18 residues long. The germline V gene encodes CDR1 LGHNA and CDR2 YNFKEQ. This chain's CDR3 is CASSQAWREGRVTETQYF. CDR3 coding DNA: TGTGCCAGCAGCCAAGCGTGGCGGGAGGGCCGGGTTACCGAGACCCAGTACTTC.

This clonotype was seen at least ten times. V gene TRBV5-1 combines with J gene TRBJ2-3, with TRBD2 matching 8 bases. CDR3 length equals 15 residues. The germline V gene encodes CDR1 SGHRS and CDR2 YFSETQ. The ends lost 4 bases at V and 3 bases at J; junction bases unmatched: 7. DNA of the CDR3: TGCGCCAGCAGCACCCAAAGCGGGAGAACAGATACGCAGTATTTT. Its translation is CASSTQSGRTDTQYF. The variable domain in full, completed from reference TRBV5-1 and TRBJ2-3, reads KAGVTQTPRYLIKTRGQQVTLSCSPISGHRSVSWYQQTPGQGLQFLFEYFSETQRNKGNFPGRFSGRQFSNSRSEMNVSTLELGDSALYLCASSTQSGRTDTQYFGPGTRLTVL.

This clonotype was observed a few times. The CDR3 region is CASSFETANSPLHF. Here the CDR3 DNA reads TGTGCCAGCAGTTTCGAGACAGCCAATTCACCCCTCCACTTT. This chain uses TRBV12-3 or TRBV12-4 with TRBJ1-6; possibly TRBD1 for D (5 bases). CDR3 size: 14 residues. The V end lost 3 bases, the J end lost 7 bases, and 10 bases lay between the germline ends.

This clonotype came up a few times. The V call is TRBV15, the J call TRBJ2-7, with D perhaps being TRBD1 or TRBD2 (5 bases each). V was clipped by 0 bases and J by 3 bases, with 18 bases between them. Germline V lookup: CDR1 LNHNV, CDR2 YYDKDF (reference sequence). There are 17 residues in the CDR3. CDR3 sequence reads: CATSRDLGTVGSYEQYF. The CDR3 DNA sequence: TGTGCCACCAGCAGAGATTTAGGGACGGTAGGAAGCTACGAGCAGTACTTC.

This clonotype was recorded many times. The CDR3 nucleotides read TGTGCCAGCGGGGGGACAGGGGGCAATGGTGGCTACACCTTC. This encodes CASGGTGGNGGYTF. The V and J genes are TRBV28 and TRBJ1-2, with 12 bases matching TRBD1. Germline-derived CDR1 and CDR2 are MDHEN and SYDVKM. The CDR3 covers 14 residues. The J segment lost 7 bases and the V segment lost 8 bases, leaving 8 bases of the junction unmatched.

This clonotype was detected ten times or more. This chain's CDR3 is CASSPDRERGVLTF. The CDR3 bases are TGCGCCAGCAGCCCAGACAGGGAGCGGGGCGTCCTGACTTTC. The chain joins TRBV5-1 to TRBJ2-6; possibly TRBD1 or TRBD2 for D (7 bases each). Trimming took 4 bases from V and 12 from J, leaving 17 bases between them. This CDR3 contains 14 residues. Germline CDR1 and CDR2: SGHRS and YFSETQ.

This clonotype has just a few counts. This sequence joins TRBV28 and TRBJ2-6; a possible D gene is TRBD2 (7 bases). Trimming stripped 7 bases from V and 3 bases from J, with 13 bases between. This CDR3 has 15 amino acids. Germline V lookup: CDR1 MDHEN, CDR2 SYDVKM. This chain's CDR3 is CASTLRGLGANVLTF. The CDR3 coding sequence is TGTGCCAGCACCCTGCGGGGGCTTGGGGCCAACGTCCTGACTTTC.

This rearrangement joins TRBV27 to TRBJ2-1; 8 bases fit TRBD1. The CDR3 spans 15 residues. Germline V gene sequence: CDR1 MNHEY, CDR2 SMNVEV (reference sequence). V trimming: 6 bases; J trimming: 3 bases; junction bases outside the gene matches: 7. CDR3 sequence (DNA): TGTGCCAGCAGAGACACAGGGGGGATCTACAATGAGCAGTTCTTC. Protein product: CASRDTGGIYNEQFF.

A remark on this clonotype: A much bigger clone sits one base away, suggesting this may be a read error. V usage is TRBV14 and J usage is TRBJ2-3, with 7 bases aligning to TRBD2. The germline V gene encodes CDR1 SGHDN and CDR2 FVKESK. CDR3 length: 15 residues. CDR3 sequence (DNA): TGTGCCAGCAGCCAAGAGGGACTACTCACAGGTACGCAGTATTTT. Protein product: CASSQEGLLTGTQYF.

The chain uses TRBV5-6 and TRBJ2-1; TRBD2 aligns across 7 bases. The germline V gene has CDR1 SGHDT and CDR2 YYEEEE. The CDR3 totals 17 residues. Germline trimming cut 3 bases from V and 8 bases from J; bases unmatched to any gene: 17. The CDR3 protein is CASSSPTRYGGSDEQFF. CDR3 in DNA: TGTGCCAGCAGCTCTCCAACTAGGTACGGGGGGTCGGATGAGCAGTTCTTC.

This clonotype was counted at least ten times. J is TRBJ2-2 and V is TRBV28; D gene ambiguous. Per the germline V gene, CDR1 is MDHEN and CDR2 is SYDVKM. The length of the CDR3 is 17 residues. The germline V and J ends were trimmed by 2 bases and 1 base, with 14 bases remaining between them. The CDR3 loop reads CASSLDFQLRNTGELFF. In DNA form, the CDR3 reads TGTGCCAGCAGTTTAGATTTTCAGTTACGGAACACCGGGGAGCTGTTTTTT.

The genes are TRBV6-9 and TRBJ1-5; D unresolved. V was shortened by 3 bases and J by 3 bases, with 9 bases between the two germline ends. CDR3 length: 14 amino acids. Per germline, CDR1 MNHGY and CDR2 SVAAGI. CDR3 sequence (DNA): TGTGCCAGCAGTTACGGGCAAAACAATCAGCCCCAGCATTTT. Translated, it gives CASSYGQNNQPQHF.

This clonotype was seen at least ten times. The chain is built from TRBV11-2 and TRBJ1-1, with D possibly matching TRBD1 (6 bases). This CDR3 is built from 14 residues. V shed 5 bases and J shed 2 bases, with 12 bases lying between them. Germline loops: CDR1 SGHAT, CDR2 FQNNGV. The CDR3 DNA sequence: TGTGCCAGCAGCGCGGGACACGGAAACACTGAAGCTTTCTTT. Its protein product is CASSAGHGNTEAFF. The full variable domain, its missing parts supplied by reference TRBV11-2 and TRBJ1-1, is EAGVAQSPRYKIIEKRQSVAFWCNPISGHATLYWYQQILGQGPKLLIQFQNNGVVDDSQLPKDRFSAERLKGVDSTLKIQPAKLEDSAVYLCASSAGHGNTEAFFGQGTRLTVV.

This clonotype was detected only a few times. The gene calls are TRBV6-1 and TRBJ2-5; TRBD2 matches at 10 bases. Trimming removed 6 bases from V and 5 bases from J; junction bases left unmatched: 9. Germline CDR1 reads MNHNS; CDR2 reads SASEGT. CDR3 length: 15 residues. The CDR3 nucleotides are TGTGCCAGCAGCACCGTTTGGACTAGCGGTGAGACCCAGTACTTC. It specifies CASSTVWTSGETQYF.

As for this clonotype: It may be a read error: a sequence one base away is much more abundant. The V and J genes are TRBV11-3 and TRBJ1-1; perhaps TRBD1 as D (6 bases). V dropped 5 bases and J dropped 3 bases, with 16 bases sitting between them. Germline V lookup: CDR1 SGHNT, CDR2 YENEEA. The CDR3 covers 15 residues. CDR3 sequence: CASSPSWGGHTEAFF. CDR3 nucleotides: TGTGCCAGCAGCCCTAGTTGGGGGGGGCACACTGAAGCTTTCTTT.

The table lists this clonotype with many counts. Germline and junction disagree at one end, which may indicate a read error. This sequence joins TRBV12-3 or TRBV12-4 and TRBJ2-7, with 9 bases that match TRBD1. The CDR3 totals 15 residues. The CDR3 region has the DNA TGTGCCAGCAGTCCCTGGACAGGGGAGTCCTCCGAGCAGTACTTC. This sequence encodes CASSPWTGESSEQYF.

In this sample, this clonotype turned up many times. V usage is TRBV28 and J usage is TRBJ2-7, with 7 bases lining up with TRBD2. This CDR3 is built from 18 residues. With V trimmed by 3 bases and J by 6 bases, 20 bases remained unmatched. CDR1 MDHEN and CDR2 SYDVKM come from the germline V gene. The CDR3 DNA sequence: TGTGCCAGCAGTTTCCCTAGGACGTGGCGGGAGCCTCCGAGCGAGCAGTACTTC. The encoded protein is CASSFPRTWREPPSEQYF.

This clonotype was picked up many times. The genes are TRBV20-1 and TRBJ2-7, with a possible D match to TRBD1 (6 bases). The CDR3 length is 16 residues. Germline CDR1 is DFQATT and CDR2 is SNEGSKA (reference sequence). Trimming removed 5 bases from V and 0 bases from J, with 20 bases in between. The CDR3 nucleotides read TGCAGTGCTCCCTCTTCCATACCAGGGGCCTCCTACGAGCAGTACTTC. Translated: CSAPSSIPGASYEQYF.

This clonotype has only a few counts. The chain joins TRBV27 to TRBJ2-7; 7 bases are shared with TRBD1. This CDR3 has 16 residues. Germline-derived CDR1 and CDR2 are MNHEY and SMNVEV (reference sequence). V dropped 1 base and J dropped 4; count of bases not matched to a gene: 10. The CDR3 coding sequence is TGTGCCAGCAGTTTATTTGGGGGACAGTTAGATTACGAGCAGTACTTC. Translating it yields CASSLFGGQLDYEQYF.

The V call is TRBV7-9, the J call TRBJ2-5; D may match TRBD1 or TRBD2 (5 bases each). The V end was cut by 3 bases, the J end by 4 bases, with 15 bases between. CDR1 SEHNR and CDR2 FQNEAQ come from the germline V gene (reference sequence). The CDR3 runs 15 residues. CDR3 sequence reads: CASSLGDLDGETQYF. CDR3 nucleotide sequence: TGTGCCAGCAGCTTGGGGGATCTGGATGGAGAGACCCAGTACTTC.

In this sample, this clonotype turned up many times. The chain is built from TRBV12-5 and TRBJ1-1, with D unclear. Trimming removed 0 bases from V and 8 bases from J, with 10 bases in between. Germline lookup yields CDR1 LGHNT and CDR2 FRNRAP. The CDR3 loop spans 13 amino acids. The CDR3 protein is CASGLVLEGEAFF. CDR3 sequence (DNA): TGTGCTAGTGGTTTGGTACTTGAAGGGGAAGCTTTCTTT.

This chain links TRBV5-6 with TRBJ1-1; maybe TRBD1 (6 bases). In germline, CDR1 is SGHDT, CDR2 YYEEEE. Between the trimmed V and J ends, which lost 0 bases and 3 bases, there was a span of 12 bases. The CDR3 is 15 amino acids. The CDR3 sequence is CASSLAAGQYTEAFF. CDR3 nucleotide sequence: TGTGCCAGCAGCTTGGCCGCCGGACAGTACACTGAAGCTTTCTTT.

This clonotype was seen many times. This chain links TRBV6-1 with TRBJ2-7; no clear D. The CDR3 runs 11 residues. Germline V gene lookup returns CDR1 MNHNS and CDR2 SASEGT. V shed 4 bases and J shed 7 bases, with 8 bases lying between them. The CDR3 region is CASSGYLEQYF. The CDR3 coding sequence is TGTGCCAGCAGTGGATACTTAGAGCAGTACTTC.

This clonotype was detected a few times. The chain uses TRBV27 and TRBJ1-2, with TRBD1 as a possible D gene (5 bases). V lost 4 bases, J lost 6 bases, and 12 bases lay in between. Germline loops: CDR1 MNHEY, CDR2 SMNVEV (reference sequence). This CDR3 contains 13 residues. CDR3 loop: CASSYGGGNGYTF. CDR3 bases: TGTGCCAGCAGTTACGGGGGAGGGAATGGCTACACCTTC.

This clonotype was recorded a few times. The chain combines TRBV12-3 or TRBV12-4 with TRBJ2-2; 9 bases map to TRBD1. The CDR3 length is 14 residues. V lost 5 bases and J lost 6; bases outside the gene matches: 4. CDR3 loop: CASSGGTGSGELFF. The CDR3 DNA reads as TGTGCCAGCAGTGGGGGGACAGGGTCCGGGGAGCTGTTTTTT.

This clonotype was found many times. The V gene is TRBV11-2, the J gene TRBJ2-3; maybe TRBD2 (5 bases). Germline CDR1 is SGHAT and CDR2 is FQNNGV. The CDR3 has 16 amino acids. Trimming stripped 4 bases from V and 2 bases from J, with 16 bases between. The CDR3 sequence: CASSSLGKDFTDTQYF. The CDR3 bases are TGTGCCAGCAGCTCCCTAGGGAAGGACTTCACAGATACGCAGTATTTT. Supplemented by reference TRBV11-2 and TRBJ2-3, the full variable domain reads EAGVAQSPRYKIIEKRQSVAFWCNPISGHATLYWYQQILGQGPKLLIQFQNNGVVDDSQLPKDRFSAERLKGVDSTLKIQPAKLEDSAVYLCASSSLGKDFTDTQYFGPGTRLTVL.

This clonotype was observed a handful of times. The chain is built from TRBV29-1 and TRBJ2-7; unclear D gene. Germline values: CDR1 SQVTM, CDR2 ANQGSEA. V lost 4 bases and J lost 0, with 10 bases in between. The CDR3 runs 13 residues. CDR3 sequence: CSVGVFGSYEQYF. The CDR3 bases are TGCAGCGTTGGAGTTTTCGGCTCCTACGAGCAGTACTTC.